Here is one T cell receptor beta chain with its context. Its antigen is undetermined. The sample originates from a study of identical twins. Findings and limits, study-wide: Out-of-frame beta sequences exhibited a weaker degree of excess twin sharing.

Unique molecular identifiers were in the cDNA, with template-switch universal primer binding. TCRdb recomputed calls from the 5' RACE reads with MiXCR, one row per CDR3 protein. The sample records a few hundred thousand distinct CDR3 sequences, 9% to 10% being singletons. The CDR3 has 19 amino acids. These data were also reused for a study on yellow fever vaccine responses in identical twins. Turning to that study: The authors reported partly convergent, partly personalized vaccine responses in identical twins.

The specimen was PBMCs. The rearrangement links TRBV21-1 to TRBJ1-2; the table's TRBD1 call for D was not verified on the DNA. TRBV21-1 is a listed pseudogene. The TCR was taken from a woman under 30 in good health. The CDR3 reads CASSKKEAGTGGSIYGYTF. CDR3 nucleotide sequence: TGTGCCAGCAGCAAAAAAGAGGCCGGGACAGGGGGCTCCATCTATGGCTACACCTTC.